This T cell receptor beta chain was captured in a study of graft-versus-host responses after intestinal transplantation. The method was immunoSEQ multiplex PCR; TCRdb's version includes in-frame clones alone and lacks a portion of them. This table holds more than 9,500 clones, about 80% found once. The sequenced sample was PBMCs, obtained roughly 490 days after intestinal transplant. The origin of this receptor is a human patient who received an intestinal transplant, so some T cells may come from the graft donor.

The CDR3 region has the DNA TGTGCCAGCAGTGCGGGACTAGCCTCCTACGAGCAGTACTTC. It is translated as CASSAGLASYEQYF. The rearrangement links TRBV28 to TRBJ2-7, with TRBD2 matching over 9 bases. Germline values: CDR1 MDHEN, CDR2 SYDVKM. The CDR3 has 14 residues. Losses at the gene ends were 5 bases for V and 0 bases for J; bases not matched to a gene: 2.